Below, 3 T cell receptor beta chains from the same sample are listed, as sequenced in a study of OX40 agonist ivuxolimab in advanced cancers. Measured with immunoSEQ multiplex PCR; TCRdb has only the in-frame clones, and not every one. The sample consists of some 60,000 clones, 87% of them appearing once. The sequences come from CD4+ or CD8+ T cells sorted from blood, collected in a trial of the OX40 agonist ivuxolimab. Receptor source: an adult with an advanced solid tumor such as melanoma, head and neck, liver or kidney cancer.

Only one count was recorded for this clone. V usage is TRBV4-1 and J usage is TRBJ1-6; 7 bases agree with TRBD1. Per germline, CDR1 MGHRA and CDR2 YSYEKL. With 0 bases clipped from V and 7 bases from J, the junction kept 6 bases outside the gene matches. CDR3 size: 16 residues. The CDR3 loop reads CASSQEGTVGNSPLHF. The CDR3 nucleotides read TGCGCCAGCAGCCAAGAGGGGACAGTCGGGAATTCACCCCTCCACTTT.

The V gene is TRBV7-2, the J gene TRBJ1-1; possible D gene TRBD1, 6 bases. Germline assignment: CDR1 SGHTA and CDR2 FQGNSA. Deletions cut 3 bases from V and 0 bases from J, with 11 bases between. CDR3 length equals 15 residues. The CDR3 loop is CASSFSDSLNTEAFF. The CDR3 region has the DNA TGTGCCAGCAGCTTCTCGGACAGCTTGAACACTGAAGCTTTCTTT.

V usage is TRBV6-5 and J usage is TRBJ1-1, with 9 bases that match TRBD1. CDR3 length: 14 amino acids. Germline-derived CDR1 and CDR2 are MNHEY and SVGAGI. V lost 5 bases to trimming and J lost 8 bases; unmatched junction nucleotides: 9. The CDR3 here is CASSLKSGTGEAFF. Written as DNA, the CDR3 is TGTGCCAGCAGTCTAAAGAGCGGGACAGGGGAAGCTTTCTTT.